Only a few counts were recorded for the clone carrying this T cell receptor beta chain. What it binds is unknown. These data come from a study of T cell repertoires in cytomegalovirus infection. At the level of the study: Both a matching HLA type and CMV infection were indicated by public TCR beta signatures.

General study points: Identification of carriers of CMV plus the relevant HLA was performed using cumulative public TCR beta family frequency. HLA-C-restricted CMV-specific TCR beta clonotypes were dominant in the ex vivo response.

TCRdb processed the reads anew with MiXCR; each CDR3 protein has one entry. The data contain fewer than 300,000 distinct CDR3 sequences, around 25% of them singletons. J was trimmed by 7 bases and V by 4 bases; bases with no gene match: 8. This CDR3 region has 15 residues. Germline CDR1 is KGHDR and CDR2 is SFDVKD. The clonotype was recovered from a human donor in good health (CMV status not recorded). Some clones in this sample may be carry-over from other donors' samples. The rearrangement links TRBV24-1 to TRBJ2-1; 8 bases match TRBD2. Sequences were obtained from PBMCs. The CDR3 DNA is TGTGCCACCAGTGACGGGACTAGAGTGTCAAATGAGCAGTTCTTC. The encoded protein is CATSDGTRVSNEQFF.